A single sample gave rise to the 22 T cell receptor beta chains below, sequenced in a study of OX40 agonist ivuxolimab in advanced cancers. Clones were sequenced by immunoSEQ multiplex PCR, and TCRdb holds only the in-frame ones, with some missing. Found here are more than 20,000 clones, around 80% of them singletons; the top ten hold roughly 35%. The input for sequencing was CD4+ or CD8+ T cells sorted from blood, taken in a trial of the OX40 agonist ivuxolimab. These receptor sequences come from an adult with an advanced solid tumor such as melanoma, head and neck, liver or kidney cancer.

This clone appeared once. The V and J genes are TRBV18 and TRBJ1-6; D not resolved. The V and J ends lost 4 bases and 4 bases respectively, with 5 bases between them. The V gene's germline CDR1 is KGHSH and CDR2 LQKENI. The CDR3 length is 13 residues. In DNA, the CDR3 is TGTGCCAGCTCACAGGGTTATAATTCACCCCTCCACTTT. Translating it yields CASSQGYNSPLHF.

The CDR3 reads CASSSSGGGGYTF. Here the CDR3 DNA reads TGTGCCAGCAGTTCCTCTGGGGGTGGGGGCTACACCTTC. The chain carries TRBV27 and TRBJ1-2; TRBD1 might be the D (5 bases). This CDR3 is 13 amino acids long. Trimming took 4 bases from V and 8 from J, leaving 14 bases between them. Germline V gives CDR1 MNHEY, CDR2 SMNVEV (reference sequence).

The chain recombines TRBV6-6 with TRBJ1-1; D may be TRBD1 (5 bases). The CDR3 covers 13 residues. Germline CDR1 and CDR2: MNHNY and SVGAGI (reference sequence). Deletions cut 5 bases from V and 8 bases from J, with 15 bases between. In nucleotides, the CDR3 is TGTGCCAGCAGTGCCCCGGGGGGGTCCGAAGCTTTCTTT. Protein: CASSAPGGSEAFF.

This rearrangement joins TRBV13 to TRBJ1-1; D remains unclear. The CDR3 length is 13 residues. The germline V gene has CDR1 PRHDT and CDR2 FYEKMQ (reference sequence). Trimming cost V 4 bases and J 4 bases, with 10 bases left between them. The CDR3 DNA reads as TGTGCCAGCAGCTCCCGGTGGGCCACTGAAGCTTTCTTT. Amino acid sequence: CASSSRWATEAFF.

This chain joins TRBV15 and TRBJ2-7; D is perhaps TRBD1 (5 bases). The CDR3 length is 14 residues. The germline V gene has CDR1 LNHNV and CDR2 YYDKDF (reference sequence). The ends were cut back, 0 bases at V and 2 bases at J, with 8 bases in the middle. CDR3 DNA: TGTGCCACCAGCAGAGATACGACAGCCTACGAGCAGTACTTC. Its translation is CATSRDTTAYEQYF.

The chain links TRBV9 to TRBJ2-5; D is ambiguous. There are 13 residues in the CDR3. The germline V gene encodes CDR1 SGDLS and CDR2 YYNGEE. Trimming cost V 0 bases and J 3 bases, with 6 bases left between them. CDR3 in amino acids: CASSVAGKETQYF. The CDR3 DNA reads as TGTGCCAGCAGCGTAGCTGGAAAAGAGACCCAGTACTTC.

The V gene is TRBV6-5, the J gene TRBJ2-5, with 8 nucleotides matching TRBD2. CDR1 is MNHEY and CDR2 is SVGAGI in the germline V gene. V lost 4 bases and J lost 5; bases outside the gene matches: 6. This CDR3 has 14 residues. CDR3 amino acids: CASSFRGGFETQYF. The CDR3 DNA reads TGTGCCAGCAGTTTCCGGGGGGGCTTCGAGACCCAGTACTTC.

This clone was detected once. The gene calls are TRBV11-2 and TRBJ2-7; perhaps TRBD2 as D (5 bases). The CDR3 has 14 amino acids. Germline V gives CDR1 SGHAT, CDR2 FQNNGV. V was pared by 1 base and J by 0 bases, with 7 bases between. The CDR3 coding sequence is TGTGCCAGCAGCTTAGGGACTGGCTCCTACGAGCAGTACTTC. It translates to CASSLGTGSYEQYF.

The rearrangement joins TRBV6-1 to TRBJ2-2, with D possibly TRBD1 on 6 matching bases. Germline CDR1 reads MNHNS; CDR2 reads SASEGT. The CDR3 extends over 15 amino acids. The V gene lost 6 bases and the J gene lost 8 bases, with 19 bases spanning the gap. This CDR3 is CASRKYREPPGELFF. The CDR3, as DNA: TGTGCCAGCAGAAAGTACAGGGAGCCCCCAGGGGAGCTGTTTTTT.

The CDR3 DNA reads as TGTGCCAGCCTCGACAGGGGATATAGCAATCAGCCCCAGCATTTT. Its translation is CASLDRGYSNQPQHF. The chain carries TRBV19 and TRBJ1-5; 8 bases align to TRBD1. The CDR3 extends over 15 amino acids. V lost 9 bases, J lost 0 bases, and 7 bases stayed unmatched. The V gene's germline CDR1 is LNHDA and CDR2 SQIVND (reference sequence).

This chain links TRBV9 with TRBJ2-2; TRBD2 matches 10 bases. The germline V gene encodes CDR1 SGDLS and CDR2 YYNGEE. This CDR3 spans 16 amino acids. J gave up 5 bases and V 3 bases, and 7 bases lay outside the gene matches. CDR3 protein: CASSEAGGPRTGELFF. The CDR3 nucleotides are TGTGCCAGCAGCGAAGCGGGAGGGCCGAGGACCGGGGAGCTGTTTTTT.

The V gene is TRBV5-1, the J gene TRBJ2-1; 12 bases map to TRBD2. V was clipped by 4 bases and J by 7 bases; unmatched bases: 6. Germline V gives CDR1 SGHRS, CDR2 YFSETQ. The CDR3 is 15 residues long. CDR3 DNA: TGCGCCAGCAGCCAAAGACTAGCGGGGGTGAATGAGCAGTTCTTC. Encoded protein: CASSQRLAGVNEQFF.

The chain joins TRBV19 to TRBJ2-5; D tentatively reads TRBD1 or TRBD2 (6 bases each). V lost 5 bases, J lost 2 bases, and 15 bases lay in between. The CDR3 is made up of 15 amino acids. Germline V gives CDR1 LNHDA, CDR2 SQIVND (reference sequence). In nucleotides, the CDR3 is TGTGCCAGTAGTCCTACCGGGGGCACTCAAGAGACCCAGTACTTC. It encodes CASSPTGGTQETQYF.

CDR3 protein: CASRTQASYEQYF. The CDR3 region has the DNA TGTGCCAGCAGGACTCAGGCCTCCTACGAGCAGTACTTC. The rearrangement uses TRBV27 and TRBJ2-7, with D unresolved. V lost 6 bases and J 0 bases, leaving 9 bases between the germline ends. The CDR3 is 13 residues long. From germline, CDR1 is MNHEY and CDR2 SMNVEV (reference sequence).

Here the CDR3 DNA reads TGTGCCAGCAGTTCATTTCCCAGCTTAGAGACCCAGTACTTC. It translates to CASSSFPSLETQYF. The rearrangement uses TRBV6-5 and TRBJ2-5; D is uncertain. Trimming stripped 4 bases from V and 4 bases from J, with 13 bases between. The CDR3 is made up of 14 amino acids. Germline CDR1 reads MNHEY; CDR2 reads SVGAGI.

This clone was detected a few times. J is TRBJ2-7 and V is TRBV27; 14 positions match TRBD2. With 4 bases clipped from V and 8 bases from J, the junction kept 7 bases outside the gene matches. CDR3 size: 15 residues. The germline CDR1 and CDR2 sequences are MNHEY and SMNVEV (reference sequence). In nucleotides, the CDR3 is TGTGCCAGCAGTTCGGCCCGACTAGCGGGAGGGAAGCAGTACTTC. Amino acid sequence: CASSSARLAGGKQYF.

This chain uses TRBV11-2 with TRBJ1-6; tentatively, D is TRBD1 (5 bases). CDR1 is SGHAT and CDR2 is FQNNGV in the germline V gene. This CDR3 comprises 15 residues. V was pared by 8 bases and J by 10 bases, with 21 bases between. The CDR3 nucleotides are TGTGCCAGCGCCCCCGACGGGGGGACCGGATCACCCCTCCACTTT. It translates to CASAPDGGTGSPLHF.

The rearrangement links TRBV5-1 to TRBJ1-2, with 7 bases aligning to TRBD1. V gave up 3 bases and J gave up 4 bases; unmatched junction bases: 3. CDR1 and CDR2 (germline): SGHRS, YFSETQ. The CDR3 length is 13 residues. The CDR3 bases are TGCGCCAGCAGCTCGGGACAGTCCTATGGCTACACCTTC. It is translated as CASSSGQSYGYTF. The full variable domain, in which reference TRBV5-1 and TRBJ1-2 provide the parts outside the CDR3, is KAGVTQTPRYLIKTRGQQVTLSCSPISGHRSVSWYQQTPGQGLQFLFEYFSETQRNKGNFPGRFSGRQFSNSRSEMNVSTLELGDSALYLCASSSGQSYGYTFGSGTRLTVV.

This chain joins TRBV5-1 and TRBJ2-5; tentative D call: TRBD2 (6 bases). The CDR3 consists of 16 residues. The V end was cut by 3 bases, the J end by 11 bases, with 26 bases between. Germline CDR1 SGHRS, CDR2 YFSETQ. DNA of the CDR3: TGCGCCAGCAGCTCCTCCTGGAAAGCGAACACGGGAGAGCAGTACTTC. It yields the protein CASSSSWKANTGEQYF. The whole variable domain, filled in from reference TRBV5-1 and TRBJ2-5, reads KAGVTQTPRYLIKTRGQQVTLSCSPISGHRSVSWYQQTPGQGLQFLFEYFSETQRNKGNFPGRFSGRQFSNSRSEMNVSTLELGDSALYLCASSSSWKANTGEQYFGPGTRLLVL.

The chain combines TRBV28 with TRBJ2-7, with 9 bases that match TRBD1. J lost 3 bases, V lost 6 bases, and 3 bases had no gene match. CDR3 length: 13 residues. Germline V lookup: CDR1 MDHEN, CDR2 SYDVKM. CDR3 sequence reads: CASSHRGLYEQYF. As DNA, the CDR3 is TGTGCCAGCAGCCACAGGGGGCTCTACGAGCAGTACTTC.

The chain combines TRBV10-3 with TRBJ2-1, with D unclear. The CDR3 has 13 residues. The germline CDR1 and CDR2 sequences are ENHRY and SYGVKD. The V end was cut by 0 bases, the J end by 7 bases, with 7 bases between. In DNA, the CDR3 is TGTGCCATCAGTGAGTCTGGCAGTAATGAGCAGTTCTTC. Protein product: CAISESGSNEQFF.

CDR3 residues: CSVEVTGSTVYTF. The CDR3 nucleotides are TGCAGCGTTGAAGTAACCGGGAGCACGGTATACACCTTC. The chain joins TRBV29-1 to TRBJ1-2, with unresolved D. Looked up from germline, CDR1 is SQVTM and CDR2 is ANQGSEA. Trimming removed 1 base from V and 11 bases from J, with 17 bases in between. There are 13 residues in the CDR3.